Following are 10 T cell receptor beta chains from one sample sequenced in a study of T cell responses to AZD1222 COVID-19 vaccine (dated by TCRdb to about 2021). This sample's time point label indicates: about 28 days (+/-7) after the second vaccine dose. This specimen's treatment or condition label, interpreted: meningococcal conjugate vaccine given as trial control. The receptor library was made with the immunoSEQ multiplex PCR assay. TCRdb re-hosts the immuneACCESS table, in-frame sequences only. Its copies lack some clones; in the studies checked, an unresolved V gene accounts for under half of them, and the cause for the rest is not known. This sample lists 210,000 or so clones; roughly 94% were detected once. The top ten clones comprise over 1.5% of the sample. This sample comprised peripheral blood, obtained 28 days after the second dose of the MenACWY control vaccine. All receptors derive from an adult who received the MenACWY meningococcal vaccine as a control.

The chain joins TRBV27 to TRBJ1-5, with D unclear. V was trimmed by 2 bases and J by 1 base, leaving 12 bases between them. Germline V gene sequence: CDR1 MNHEY, CDR2 SMNVEV (reference sequence). The CDR3 loop spans 16 amino acids. CDR3 loop: CASSLLGSGSNQPQHF. The CDR3 region has the DNA TGTGCCAGCAGTTTACTTGGGAGTGGGAGCAATCAGCCCCAGCATTTT.

V is TRBV6-2 or TRBV6-3 and J is TRBJ1-2, with 8 bases lining up with TRBD1. Trimming at V came to 0 bases and at J to 6 bases, leaving 9 bases not matched to a gene. CDR1 is MNHEY and CDR2 is SVGEGT in the germline V gene. The CDR3 has 16 residues. DNA for the CDR3: TGTGCCAGCAGTTACTCGAGACAGGGGCCCCTGGATGGCTACACCTTC. Its translation: CASSYSRQGPLDGYTF.

The rearrangement uses TRBV5-4 and TRBJ2-3, with D unresolved. The CDR3 extends over 12 amino acids. V was pared by 3 bases and J by 0 bases, with 2 bases between. From germline, CDR1 is SGHNT and CDR2 YYREEE (reference sequence). CDR3 nucleotide sequence: TGTGCCAGCAGCTACAGCACAGATACGCAGTATTTT. Residues: CASSYSTDTQYF.

This clone was counted a single time. The rearrangement links TRBV3-1 (or the pseudogene TRBV3-2) to TRBJ2-5, with TRBD2 matching 7 bases. Germline CDR1 reads LGHDT; CDR2 reads YNNKEL (reference sequence). The CDR3 sequence is 13 residues long. V gave up 7 bases and J gave up 2 bases; unmatched junction bases: 4. CDR3 sequence: CASTPAGQETQYF. CDR3 coding DNA: TGTGCCAGCACCCCAGCGGGGCAAGAGACCCAGTACTTC.

V usage is TRBV6-5 and J usage is TRBJ2-7, with D uncertain. Per the germline V gene, CDR1 is MNHEY and CDR2 is SVGAGI. The CDR3 extends over 14 amino acids. V dropped 6 bases and J dropped 1 base, with 13 bases sitting between them. CDR3 coding DNA: TGTGCCAGCAGGGGTGGGGTAGGGTCCTACGAGCAGTACTTC. It is translated as CASRGGVGSYEQYF.

The count of this clone is one. J is TRBJ1-2 and V is TRBV11-1; the D is unclear. The CDR3 covers 14 residues. CDR1 is SGHAT and CDR2 is FQDESV in the germline V gene (reference sequence). V lost 1 base, J lost 8 bases, and 14 bases lay in between. The CDR3 reads CASSLDPGAGGYTF. In DNA form, the CDR3 reads TGTGCCAGCAGCTTAGATCCGGGAGCCGGCGGCTACACCTTC.

This chain connects TRBV9 to TRBJ2-7; 8 bases agree with TRBD2. The CDR3 contains 15 residues. J lost 3 bases, V lost 4 bases, and 9 bases had no gene match. Germline V gives CDR1 SGDLS, CDR2 YYNGEE. CDR3 sequence (DNA): TGTGCCAGCAGCCTCGGGGATGCGGGGGGCTACGAGCAGTACTTC. Encoded protein: CASSLGDAGGYEQYF.

The rearrangement uses TRBV6-5 and TRBJ1-6; TRBD1 might be the D (5 bases). The germline CDR1 and CDR2 sequences are MNHEY and SVGAGI. Trimming took off 2 bases at V and 7 bases at J, with 12 bases between the two ends. CDR3 length: 15 amino acids. This chain's CDR3 is CASSYRGGGNSPLHF. The CDR3 DNA sequence: TGTGCCAGCAGTTACCGGGGGGGAGGGAATTCACCCCTCCACTTT.

The J gene is TRBJ2-3, the V gene TRBV28, with unresolved D. The CDR3 has 13 amino acids. Germline V gene data show CDR1 as MDHEN and CDR2 as SYDVKM. Trimming removed 3 bases from V and 10 bases from J, with 14 bases in between. The CDR3 nucleotides read TGTGCCAGCAGTTTGTCCCCCGTGGTTGCGCAGTATTTT. The encoded protein is CASSLSPVVAQYF.

V usage is TRBV28 and J usage is TRBJ2-7; 10 bases match TRBD2. The CDR3 has 15 residues. V dropped 6 bases and J dropped 3; count of bases not matched to a gene: 8. CDR1 MDHEN and CDR2 SYDVKM come from the germline V gene. CDR3 sequence (DNA): TGTGCCAGCAGCCGAAGCGGGAGGGCTAACTACGAGCAGTACTTC. This translates into CASSRSGRANYEQYF.